The 11 T cell receptor beta chains below were found in one sample sequenced in a study of T cells in women clearing cervical HPV infection. Measured with immunoSEQ multiplex PCR; TCRdb has only the in-frame clones, and not every one. The sample holds roughly 48,000 clones. Sequencing used blood buffy coat. Receptors were obtained from a woman between 18 and 69 years old with a cervical HPV16 infection that either progressed to CIN3+ or cleared (not recorded which).

A note on this clone: The CDR3 extends 3 residues past the end of the read, so its final part is completed from the germline J gene. This chain joins TRBV2 and TRBJ1-2, with 10 bases aligning to TRBD1. Trimming took 1 base from V and 6 from J; bases not matched to a gene: 5. Germline V gene lookup returns CDR1 SNHLY and CDR2 FYNNEI. The CDR3 runs to 15 residues. CDR3 bases read: TGTGCCAGCAGTGAAGTCCCGGGACAGGGGAATGGC. It codes for CASSEVPGQGNG. The whole CDR3 is CASSEVPGQGNGYTF.

About this clone: The read ends 3 residues early relative to the CDR3; the germline J gene fills the gap. This chain links TRBV20-1 with TRBJ1-1; D remains ambiguous. From germline, CDR1 is DFQATT and CDR2 SNEGSKA (reference sequence). This CDR3 spans 13 amino acids. Trimming removed 3 bases at V and 3 bases at J, with 11 bases between. The CDR3 bases that were read are TGCAGTGCTAGCCCCGCTGGGCACACTGAA. Protein: CSASPAGHTE. The entire CDR3 is CSASPAGHTEAFF.

Details on this clone: The read is 3 residues too short to cover the CDR3 end, so that end is filled in from the germline J gene. The chain employs TRBV5-1 and TRBJ2-1; 7 bases map to TRBD2. With V trimmed by 3 bases and J by 7 bases, 1 base remained unmatched. Germline V gene sequence: CDR1 SGHRS, CDR2 YFSETQ. The CDR3 has 12 residues. The chain's CDR3 is CASSSGLNEQFF. The part of the CDR3 DNA that was read is TGCGCCAGCAGCTCGGGACTAAATGAG.

To note about this clone: From the germline J gene comes the end of the CDR3, since the read stops 3 residues before it. This chain links TRBV25-1 with TRBJ2-7; 11 positions agree with TRBD2. Germline CDR1 is MGHDK and CDR2 is SYGVNS. CDR3 size: 19 residues. V trimming: 2 bases; J trimming: 2 bases; junction bases outside the gene matches: 14. The CDR3 loop is CASSELQTSGSDRPYEQYF. The CDR3 DNA, read in part, is TGTGCCAGCAGTGAACTCCAAACTAGCGGGAGCGATAGGCCCTACGAG.

CDR3 DNA, as far as it was read: TGCAGTGCCAGGACAGGGCTGGGCTACGAG. Translation gives CSARTGLGYE. The CDR3 in full is CSARTGLGYEQYF. The chain is built from TRBV20-1 and TRBJ2-7; TRBD1 matches at 8 bases. Read sequence stops 3 residues before the CDR3 end, and the germline J gene provides the missing end. Germline CDR1 DFQATT, CDR2 SNEGSKA (reference sequence). V trimming: 6 bases; J trimming: 3 bases; junction bases outside the gene matches: 7. CDR3 length equals 13 residues.

A note on this clone: The read finishes 3 residues shy of the CDR3 end, and the germline J gene is used to complete it. The rearrangement links TRBV2 to TRBJ1-4; D not resolved. Germline CDR1 is SNHLY and CDR2 is FYNNEI. Trimming removed 3 bases at V and 10 bases at J, with 3 bases between. There are 10 residues in the CDR3. CDR3 region: CASSDSKLFF. The CDR3 DNA, read in part, is TGTGCCAGCAGTGACTCAAAA.

Comment on this clone: The read ends 3 residues early relative to the CDR3; the germline J gene fills the gap. The chain combines TRBV7-6 with TRBJ2-3; 12 nucleotides align to TRBD2. CDR3 size: 15 residues. Germline values: CDR1 SGHVS, CDR2 FNYEAQ. Trimming cost V 5 bases and J 5 bases; bases outside gene matches: 5. Here the CDR3 reads CASSRLAGEVDTQYF. CDR3 DNA (partial): TGTGCCAGCAGCAGACTAGCGGGAGAGGTAGATACG. Together with reference TRBV7-6 and TRBJ2-3, the CDR3 gives the full variable domain: GAGVSQSPRYKVTKRGQDVALRCDPISGHVSLYWYRQALGQGPEFLTYFNYEAQQDKSGLPNDRFSAERPEGSISTLTIQRTEQRDSAMYRCASSRLAGEVDTQYFGPGTRLTVL.

Of note for this clone: The read terminates 3 residues before the CDR3 end, so the remaining end is supplied by the germline J gene. This chain joins TRBV10-3 and TRBJ2-3; the D gene could be TRBD1 or TRBD2 (9 bases each). CDR3 length: 20 amino acids. V was cut by 7 bases and J by 2 bases, with 31 bases left in between. CDR1 is ENHRY and CDR2 is SYGVKD in the germline V gene. CDR3 in amino acids: CAINRQDRGLAGAPTDTQYF. CDR3 bases read: TGTGCCATCAACCGACAGGACAGGGGCTTAGCGGGAGCGCCCACAGATACG.

Turning to this clone: The read terminates 3 residues before the CDR3 end, so the remaining end is supplied by the germline J gene. V usage is TRBV29-1 and J usage is TRBJ1-5, with TRBD1 matching 7 bases. Germline V gene data show CDR1 as SQVTM and CDR2 as ANQGSEA. V lost 4 bases to trimming and J lost 2 bases; unmatched junction nucleotides: 11. CDR3 length: 16 amino acids. Partial CDR3 DNA: TGCAGCGTTGTTTGGACAGGCGCTGGGGGCAATCAGCCC. It yields the protein CSVVWTGAGGNQP. The entire CDR3 reads CSVVWTGAGGNQPQHF.

As regards this clone: The CDR3 end lies 3 residues beyond the end of the read and is filled in from the germline J gene. This chain joins TRBV6-2 or TRBV6-3 and TRBJ2-7, with D perhaps TRBD1 (6 bases). The CDR3 is made up of 15 amino acids. Per the germline V gene, CDR1 is MNHEY and CDR2 is SVGEGT. V was trimmed by 6 bases and J by 0 bases, leaving 15 bases between them. The CDR3 loop reads CASRRTARHSYEQYF. The part of the CDR3 DNA that was read is TGTGCCAGCAGGAGGACAGCCCGACACTCCTACGAG.

Details on this clone: The read is 3 residues too short to cover the CDR3 end, so that end is filled in from the germline J gene. This rearrangement joins TRBV28 to TRBJ1-5; 10 bases are shared with TRBD1. The CDR3 length is 16 residues. Trimming removed 6 bases from V and 4 bases from J; junction bases left unmatched: 9. CDR1 is MDHEN, CDR2 SYDVKM, per germline. The CDR3 here is CASRTDRGKNNQPQHF. The DNA read from the CDR3 is TGTGCCAGCAGGACGGACAGGGGGAAGAATAATCAGCCC.